A selection of T cell receptor beta chains follows, all from one sample in a study of Ad26.COV2.S vaccination and SARS-CoV-2 variants. TCRdb keeps only in-frame clones here, not all; method: immunoSEQ multiplex PCR. The table shows hundreds of thousands of clones, with around 92% occurring only once. The sequencing used peripheral blood, collected after recovery from COVID-19. All receptors derive from a human donor who had recovered from COVID-19. Each CDR3 is given with its conserved first and last residue. D genes are given only for firm matches. Rows may omit the clone size; those that give it use once, few, many or a size class.

V gene,D gene,clone size,J gene,CDR3 DNA,CDR3 protein
TRBV7-9,.,.,TRBJ2-4,TGTGCCAGCAGCCGTGACGCCCGGGACATTCAGTACTTC,CASSRDARDIQYF
TRBV27,.,.,TRBJ1-1,TGTGCCAGCAGGGCTACAGGGACCACTGAAGCTTTCTTT,CASRATGTTEAFF
TRBV14,.,.,TRBJ2-7,TGTGCCAGCAGCCACCGGAGCTACGAGCAGTACTTC,CASSHRSYEQYF
TRBV12-3/TRBV12-4,.,.,TRBJ2-3,TGTGCCAGCCGACCAGGGAACACAGATACGCAGTATTTT,CASRPGNTDTQYF
TRBV15,TRBD1,.,TRBJ1-1,TGTGCCACCAGCAGAGATAGACGGACAGGGAACACTGAAGCTTTCTTT,CATSRDRRTGNTEAFF
TRBV28,.,.,TRBJ1-1,TGTGCCAGCAGTTCCGTCGTTCGGACTGAAGCTTTCTTT,CASSSVVRTEAFF
TRBV29-1,.,once,TRBJ2-1,TGCAGCGCGCGTGGGGGAGCAGGAAAGATTTACAATGAGCAGTTCTTC,CSARGGAGKIYNEQFF
TRBV3-1/TRBV3-2,TRBD1,once,TRBJ1-2,TGTGCCAGCAGCCAAGATCGGGACAGGGGGTATGGCTACACCTTC,CASSQDRDRGYGYTF
TRBV19,.,.,TRBJ1-3,TGTGCCAGTAGAATACGCTCTGGAAACACCATATATTTT,CASRIRSGNTIYF
TRBV7-2,TRBD1,.,TRBJ2-5,TGTGCCAGCAGCTTGGGACAGGTAGAGACCCAGTACTTC,CASSLGQVETQYF
TRBV9,.,.,TRBJ2-1,TGTGCCAGCAGCCCTAGAGGGGTGGTTTTAGGTGAGCAGTTCTTC,CASSPRGVVLGEQFF
TRBV19,.,few,TRBJ2-5,TGTGCCAGTAGTTACCTGGGGGAGACCCAGTACTTC,CASSYLGETQYF
TRBV2,.,.,TRBJ1-1,TGTGCCAGCAGGGCCTTATCAGGGGTGAACACTGAAGCTTTCTTT,CASRALSGVNTEAFF
TRBV10-3,TRBD1,.,TRBJ1-2,TGTGCCACCAGGACAGGGGAGAACTATGGCTACACCTTC,CATRTGENYGYTF
TRBV27,.,.,TRBJ2-1,TGTGCCAGCAGTTCAAAGGACACGTACAATGAGCAGTTCTTC,CASSSKDTYNEQFF
TRBV7-8,.,.,TRBJ1-1,TGTGCCAGCAGCCCCAGTAGCACTGAAGCTTTCTTT,CASSPSSTEAFF
TRBV5-1,.,.,TRBJ2-5,TGCGCCAGCAGCTTGGGAGGCCCTGGGGCCCAGTACTTC,CASSLGGPGAQYF
TRBV3-1/TRBV3-2,.,.,TRBJ1-3,TGTGCCAGCAGCCATTCTACAGCCGGAAACACCATATATTTT,CASSHSTAGNTIYF
TRBV2,.,.,TRBJ2-5,TGTGCCAACCGGACAGACCAAGAGACCCAGTACTTC,CANRTDQETQYF
TRBV20-1,TRBD1,.,TRBJ1-1,TGCAGTGCTAGTTCAGGGGGCGGCACTGAAGCTTTCTTT,CSASSGGGTEAFF
TRBV28,TRBD1,.,TRBJ1-2,TGTGCCAGCAGGAGGGGACAGCTAGATGGCTACACCTTC,CASRRGQLDGYTF
TRBV5-1,.,.,TRBJ1-1,TGCGCCAGCAGCGCCTCCTCCAGTGGGAGAGTAGCTTTCTTT,CASSASSSGRVAFF
TRBV28,TRBD1,.,TRBJ2-7,TGTGCCAGCACCCCCGGGGACAGGGGTACTAGTAAGCAGTACTTC,CASTPGDRGTSKQYF
TRBV9,.,.,TRBJ2-7,TGTGCCAGCAGCGTAGGGGGGCAGGGTCTGCGCGAGCAGTACTTC,CASSVGGQGLREQYF
TRBV7-2,.,.,TRBJ1-2,TGTGCCAGCAGCTTATGGGAGGGCCAGGGGGGCTACACCTTC,CASSLWEGQGGYTF
TRBV7-9,.,few,TRBJ2-1,TGTGCCAGCGGTCTAGTGAATGAGCAGTTCTTC,CASGLVNEQFF
TRBV20-1,.,.,TRBJ2-1,TGCAGTGCTAGAGCCGACATTGAGCAGTTCTTC,CSARADIEQFF
TRBV14,.,.,TRBJ2-4,TGTGCCAGCAGCCGGGGCCCGCGGAACATTCAGTACTTC,CASSRGPRNIQYF
TRBV10-3,.,.,TRBJ1-4,TGTGCCATCAGTGATGGCGGGGCTTCTAATGAAAAACTGTTTTTT,CAISDGGASNEKLFF
TRBV25-1,.,.,TRBJ2-1,TGTGCCAGCGGCGGGCAGGGGCGGGGAGAGCAGTTCTTC,CASGGQGRGEQFF
TRBV4-3,.,.,TRBJ1-6,TGCGCCAGCAGCCAAGGATGGGAGGATTCACCCCTCCACTTT,CASSQGWEDSPLHF
TRBV6-6,.,.,TRBJ1-2,TGTGCCAGCAGCCCACTCTATGGCTACACCTTC,CASSPLYGYTF
TRBV12-5,TRBD1,.,TRBJ1-2,TGTGCTAGTGGTTCCGGGACAGGACATGGCTACACCTTC,CASGSGTGHGYTF
TRBV5-1,TRBD2,.,TRBJ2-5,TGCGCCAGCAGCACCCCGGGACTACAAGAGACCCAGTACTTC,CASSTPGLQETQYF
TRBV12-5,.,.,TRBJ1-1,TGTGCTAGTGGTCTGAACGGGGGAGCTAACACTGAAGCTTTCTTT,CASGLNGGANTEAFF
TRBV6-6,.,.,TRBJ1-2,TGTGCCAGCAGTTCTTACTCCGAGGATGGCTACACCTTC,CASSSYSEDGYTF
TRBV6-5,.,.,TRBJ2-2,TGTGCCAGCAGTTACTCGGGGGGTCTGGGCGGGGAGCTGTTTTTT,CASSYSGGLGGELFF
TRBV5-4,TRBD1,.,TRBJ1-4,TGTGCCAGCAGCGGTCAGGGGGGGACTAATGAAAAACTGTTTTTT,CASSGQGGTNEKLFF
TRBV27,.,once,TRBJ1-1,TGTGCCAGCAGTCCCCAGGGCCGGGGATTGAACACTGAAGCTTTCTTT,CASSPQGRGLNTEAFF
TRBV2,.,.,TRBJ2-3,TGTGCCAGAGACACAGGGTGGGATACGCAGTATTTT,CARDTGWDTQYF
TRBV19,TRBD1,.,TRBJ2-7,TGTGCCAGTAGTAACCTAGGGACAGGGGAAGGGAAGCAGTACTTC,CASSNLGTGEGKQYF
TRBV6-2/TRBV6-3,TRBD1,.,TRBJ1-1,TGTGCCAGCAGTTACTCCCCCGGGACAGGGGGCGTCCGAGCCACTGAAGCTTTCTTT,CASSYSPGTGGVRATEAFF
TRBV5-1,.,.,TRBJ2-5,TGCGCCAGCAGCTTCGGTGGGAAAAACCAAGAGACCCAGTACTTC,CASSFGGKNQETQYF
TRBV18,.,.,TRBJ1-1,TGTGCCAGCTCCCTATTAAACAGGAACACTGAAGCTTTCTTT,CASSLLNRNTEAFF
TRBV2,.,.,TRBJ1-5,TGTGCCAGCAGTGAAGGAGGCAGAAGGAGCAATCAGCCCCAGCATTTT,CASSEGGRRSNQPQHF
TRBV7-2,.,.,TRBJ2-4,TGTGCCAGCAGCTTAGGTGCAGTAGCCAAAAACATTCAGTACTTC,CASSLGAVAKNIQYF